This TCR beta chain appears in the sequencing data of a study of CD8+ T cells in alopecia areata. Study results and limitations: Tofacitinib significantly brought down scalp clonality and expanded CD8+ clones among top 100. Throughout tofacitinib, many expanded lesional clones continued to persist in scalp and blood.

The treatment denotes: oral pan-JAK inhibitor, 5-10 mg twice daily. Researchers gathered lesional scalp punch biopsies and peripheral blood from patients with alopecia areata. PBMCs were stained for CD3, CD4 and CD8, and CD4+ and CD8+ T cells were sorted. A few counts support this clone. Its antigen is unknown. Extraction of RNA preceded its reverse transcription into cDNA, which served as the sequencing template. TCRdb's copy holds only in-frame clones and misses some; the assay was immunoSEQ multiplex PCR. The sample shows over 250,000 clones, over 45% of them seen only once. Germline CDR1 KGHSH, CDR2 LQKENI. V was trimmed by 2 bases and J by 8 bases, leaving 13 bases between them. This CDR3 spans 14 amino acids.

V usage is TRBV18 and J usage is TRBJ2-1; D gene ambiguous. The sample was CD4+ T cells sorted from blood, taken around week 54, from a patient treated with tofacitinib. This sequence was found in a human donor with alopecia areata. The CDR3, as DNA: TGTGCCAGCTCACCATCGCAGAGGTCGTATGAGCAGTTCTTC. Translated, it gives CASSPSQRSYEQFF.